A single sample is the source of the 16 T cell receptor beta chains below, sequenced in a study of control samples from healthy donors and cancer patients. Only in-frame clones appear in the TCRdb table, and some are missing; sequencing was by immunoSEQ multiplex PCR. The sample has some 130,000 clones; around 92% are singletons. Sequenced sample: blood. The source is a woman aged 50 to 65 in good health.

The chain joins TRBV19 to TRBJ2-1, with a tentative D call TRBD1 (5 bases). The CDR3 totals 14 residues. The V end lost 4 bases, the J end lost 0 bases, and 7 bases lay between the germline ends. Germline lookup yields CDR1 LNHDA and CDR2 SQIVND (reference sequence). As DNA, the CDR3 is TGTGCCAGTAGTACGACAGTCTCCTACAATGAGCAGTTCTTC. This codes for CASSTTVSYNEQFF.

The count of this clone is one. The genes are TRBV29-1 and TRBJ1-1; tentatively, D is TRBD1 (6 bases). The CDR3 is 10 amino acids. In germline, CDR1 is SQVTM, CDR2 ANQGSEA. The V end was cut by 7 bases, the J end by 11 bases, with 14 bases between. Here the CDR3 reads CSGHREEAFF. In DNA, the CDR3 is TGCAGCGGACACAGGGAGGAGGCTTTCTTT.

The rearrangement links TRBV28 to TRBJ1-2; 8 nucleotides line up with TRBD1. The CDR3 length is 13 residues. V dropped 7 bases and J dropped 7; count of bases not matched to a gene: 8. The germline gives CDR1 MDHEN, CDR2 SYDVKM. The CDR3 bases are TGTGCCAGCACCTTGACAGGGGCCGGTGGCTACACCTTC. It yields the protein CASTLTGAGGYTF.

The table lists this clone with a few counts. The V call is TRBV19, the J call TRBJ1-1; perhaps TRBD1 as D (6 bases). Trimming stripped 7 bases from V and 0 bases from J, with 21 bases between. The CDR3 is made up of 17 amino acids. Germline V gives CDR1 LNHDA, CDR2 SQIVND (reference sequence). The CDR3 loop reads CASTPQTGAVMNTEAFF. In DNA form, the CDR3 reads TGTGCCAGTACCCCACAAACGGGGGCCGTAATGAACACTGAAGCTTTCTTT.

The J gene is TRBJ2-7, the V gene TRBV5-1; no clear D. Trimming took off 0 bases at V and 3 bases at J, with 10 bases between the two ends. The CDR3 contains 14 residues. Germline V CDR1 and CDR2: SGHRS, YFSETQ. CDR3: CASSLAGKGYEQYF. Here the CDR3 DNA reads TGCGCCAGCAGCTTGGCTGGGAAAGGCTACGAGCAGTACTTC.

This clone has only a few counts. The chain has TRBV5-6 and TRBJ2-7; D remains ambiguous. Per germline, CDR1 SGHDT and CDR2 YYEEEE. V was shortened by 4 bases and J by 1 base, with 12 bases between the two germline ends. The CDR3 extends over 14 amino acids. The CDR3 DNA is TGTGCCAGCAGCCCAAGACTGGGGTCCTACGAGCAGTACTTC. This sequence encodes CASSPRLGSYEQYF.

V and J are TRBV2 and TRBJ2-7; TRBD1 aligns across 9 bases. Germline V lookup: CDR1 SNHLY, CDR2 FYNNEI. There are 13 residues in the CDR3. Trimming removed 6 bases from V and 5 bases from J; junction bases left unmatched: 5. The CDR3 reads CASRDRGINEQYF. DNA of the CDR3: TGTGCCAGCAGAGACAGGGGGATAAACGAGCAGTACTTC. Looking up the rest from reference TRBV2 and TRBJ2-7 gives the full variable domain: EPEVTQTPSHQVTQMGQEVILRCVPISNHLYFYWYRQILGQKVEFLVSFYNNEISEKSEIFDDQFSVERPDGSNFTLKIRSTKLEDSAMYFCASRDRGINEQYFGPGTRLTVT.

The chain carries TRBV6-1 and TRBJ2-3; 7 bases align to TRBD2. The CDR3 is made up of 16 amino acids. V was clipped by 0 bases and J by 9 bases; unmatched bases: 12. CDR1 MNHNS and CDR2 SASEGT come from the germline V gene. CDR3 bases: TGTGCCAGCAGTGAAGCTCGCCCTAGCGGCCGCCGGACGCAGTATTTT. This sequence encodes CASSEARPSGRRTQYF.

The chain uses TRBV6-4 and TRBJ1-2; no clear D. Trimming cost V 2 bases and J 8 bases, with 6 bases left between them. This CDR3 region has 11 residues. Germline V CDR1 and CDR2: MRHNA, SNTAGT. The CDR3 spells CASSDISGYTF. The DNA of the CDR3 is TGTGCCAGCAGTGACATAAGCGGCTACACCTTC.

This chain connects TRBV6-5 to TRBJ1-2, with TRBD1 as a possible D gene (5 bases). This CDR3 is 15 amino acids long. Germline lookup yields CDR1 MNHEY and CDR2 SVGAGI. V was clipped by 10 bases and J by 2 bases, with 20 bases between them. CDR3 in amino acids: CAISESGAGNYGYTF. The DNA of the CDR3 is TGTGCCATATCCGAAAGCGGGGCAGGGAACTATGGCTACACCTTC.

The chain couples TRBV6-5 to TRBJ2-5, with 9 bases that match TRBD2. The CDR3 has 15 amino acids. With 2 bases clipped from V and 4 bases from J, the junction kept 5 bases outside the gene matches. CDR1 MNHEY and CDR2 SVGAGI come from the germline V gene. CDR3 nucleotide sequence: TGTGCCAGCAGTTACCGGGCGGGAGGGCGAGAGACCCAGTACTTC. It specifies CASSYRAGGRETQYF.

This chain connects TRBV20-1 to TRBJ1-1, with D tentatively TRBD1 (5 bases). CDR1 is DFQATT, CDR2 SNEGSKA, per germline (reference sequence). The CDR3 length is 13 residues. V gave up 3 bases and J gave up 1 base, with 9 bases separating them. CDR3 bases: TGCAGTGCTAGTGGACACCCGAACACTGAAGCTTTCTTT. Encoded protein: CSASGHPNTEAFF.

The J gene is TRBJ2-2, the V gene TRBV12-3 or TRBV12-4; D might be TRBD2 (6 bases). This CDR3 is built from 13 residues. V lost 5 bases and J 7 bases, leaving 11 bases between the germline ends. The DNA for the CDR3 is TGTGCCAGCAGTCCGACTAGTTTCGGGGAGCTGTTTTTT. Protein: CASSPTSFGELFF.

The rearrangement links TRBV19 to TRBJ1-5, with D maybe TRBD1 (6 bases). The CDR3 covers 13 residues. Germline V CDR1 and CDR2: LNHDA, SQIVND (reference sequence). The V gene lost 11 bases and the J gene lost 4 bases, with 15 bases spanning the gap. The CDR3 region is CAVEGGGNQPQHF. For the CDR3, the DNA is TGTGCCGTCGAGGGGGGAGGTAATCAGCCCCAGCATTTT.

This rearrangement joins TRBV7-9 to TRBJ2-7, with a possible D match to TRBD2 (7 bases). V was trimmed by 5 bases and J by 3 bases, leaving 20 bases between them. CDR3 size: 16 residues. The germline gives CDR1 SEHNR, CDR2 FQNEAQ (reference sequence). CDR3 amino acids: CASSESVGGRIYEQYF. DNA of the CDR3: TGTGCCAGCAGCGAGTCGGTCGGGGGGCGCATCTACGAGCAGTACTTC.

The V and J genes are TRBV5-1 and TRBJ1-6; 9 nucleotides match TRBD1. Germline trimming cut 0 bases from V and 7 bases from J; bases unmatched to any gene: 5. Germline V gene data show CDR1 as SGHRS and CDR2 as YFSETQ. This CDR3 is 16 amino acids long. The CDR3 here is CASSLDAGTGNSPLHF. The CDR3 region has the DNA TGCGCCAGCAGCTTGGATGCCGGGACAGGGAATTCACCCCTCCACTTT.